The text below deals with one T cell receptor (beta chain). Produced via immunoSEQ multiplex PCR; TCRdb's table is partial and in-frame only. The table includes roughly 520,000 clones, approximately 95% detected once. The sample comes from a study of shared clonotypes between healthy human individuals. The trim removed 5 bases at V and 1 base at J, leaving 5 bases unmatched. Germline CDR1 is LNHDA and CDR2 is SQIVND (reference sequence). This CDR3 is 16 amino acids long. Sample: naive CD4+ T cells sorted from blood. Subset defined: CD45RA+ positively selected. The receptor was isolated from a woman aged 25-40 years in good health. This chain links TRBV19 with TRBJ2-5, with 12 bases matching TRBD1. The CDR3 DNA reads TGTGCCAGTAGTCTCGGGACAGGGGGCCCCCAAGAGACCCAGTACTTC. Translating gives CASSLGTGGPQETQYF.